This record concerns one T cell receptor beta chain sequence. The antigen remains unidentified. The record originates from a study of CXCR3-negative and CXCR3-positive naive CD8 T cells. Preparation of TRB cDNA libraries relied on 5' RACE carrying UMI labels. One entry per CDR3 protein, without DNA, is what TCRdb gives after re-calling the 5' RACE reads. The sample table includes around 95,000 distinct CDR3 sequences. Whole-study findings and limits: The study found more hydrophobic TRB CDR3s in CXCR3-positive naive cells than in CXCR3-negative naive cells.

Germline CDR1 reads LNHDA; CDR2 reads SQIVND (reference sequence). The CDR3 extends over 16 amino acids. The specimen sequenced was naive CXCR3+ CD8+ T cells from blood. Subset specified: CD45RO-CCR7+CD27+CD95- naive CD8+ T cells expressing CXCR3 (TNR3+). The chain carries TRBV19 and TRBJ1-1. This receptor was identified in a human donor in good health. Some clones in this sample may be carry-over from other donors' samples. This chain's CDR3 is CASSIIAVGLGTEAFF.